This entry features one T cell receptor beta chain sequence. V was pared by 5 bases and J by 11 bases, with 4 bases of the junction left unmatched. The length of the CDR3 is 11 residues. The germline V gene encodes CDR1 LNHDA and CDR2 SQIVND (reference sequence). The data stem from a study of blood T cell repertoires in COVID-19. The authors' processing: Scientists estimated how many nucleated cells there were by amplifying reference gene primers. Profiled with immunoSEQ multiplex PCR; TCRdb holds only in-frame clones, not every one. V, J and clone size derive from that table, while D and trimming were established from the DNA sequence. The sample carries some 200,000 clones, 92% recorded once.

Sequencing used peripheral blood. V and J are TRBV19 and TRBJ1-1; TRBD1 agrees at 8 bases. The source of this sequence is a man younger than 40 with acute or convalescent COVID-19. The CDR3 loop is CASSDRGWAFF. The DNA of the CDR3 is TGTGCCAGTAGTGACAGGGGTTGGGCTTTCTTT.